This TCR beta chain was recovered during a study of blood T cells in healthy people across ages. The study's findings and limits: Shifts in expanded clonotypes may have been confounded by donor CMV status, which was unknown.

The donors, all healthy, were Caucasians living in Russia, aged roughly 6 to 90. A second PCR, run for roughly 7 to 12 cycles, used a sample-barcoded 5' primer plus a J-beta primer mix. With 12 random nucleotides, a template-switch adaptor tagged each individual cDNA molecule. Individual samples furnished no less than 3 million CDR3-containing paired-end reads apiece. TCRdb re-analysed the 5' RACE reads in MiXCR, keeping a single row per CDR3 protein. The sample includes nearly 1 million distinct CDR3 sequences, 51% of them seen just once. The CDR3 loop spans 16 amino acids. CDR1 is DFQATT, CDR2 SNEGSKA, per germline (reference sequence). About this clonotype itself: Its cognate antigen is unknown.

The TCR comes from a woman aged 60-70 years in good health. The chain couples TRBV20-1 to TRBJ2-5; D perhaps matches TRBD2 (5 bases). The J call may be in error: the DNA end matches TRBJ2-4 better. Sequenced material: blood. The CDR3 nucleotides are TGCAGTGCTAGTTGGGCCAGAGGGAGTTTCAAAAACATTCAGTACTTC. Protein product: CSASWARGSFKNIQYF.